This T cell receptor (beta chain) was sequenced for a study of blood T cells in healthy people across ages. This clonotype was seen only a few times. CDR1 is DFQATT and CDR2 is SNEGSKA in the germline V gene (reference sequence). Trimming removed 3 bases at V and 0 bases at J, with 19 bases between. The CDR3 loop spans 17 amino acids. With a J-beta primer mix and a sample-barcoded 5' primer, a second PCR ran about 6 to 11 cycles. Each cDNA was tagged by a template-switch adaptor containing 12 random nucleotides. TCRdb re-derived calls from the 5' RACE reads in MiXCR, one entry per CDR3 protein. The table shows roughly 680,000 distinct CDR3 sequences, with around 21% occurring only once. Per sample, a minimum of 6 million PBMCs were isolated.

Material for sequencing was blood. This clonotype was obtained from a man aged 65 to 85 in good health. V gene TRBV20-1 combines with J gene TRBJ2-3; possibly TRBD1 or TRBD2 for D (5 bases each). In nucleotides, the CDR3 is TGCAGTGCTAGTGATTTCCTTGGGACGGATAGCACAGATACGCAGTATTTT. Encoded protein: CSASDFLGTDSTDTQYF.